The 3 T cell receptor beta chains in this list originate from one sample, sequenced in a study of T cell repertoires in cytomegalovirus infection. TCRdb passed the reads through MiXCR, listing each CDR3 protein once. The data contain 900,000 to 950,000 distinct CDR3 sequences, approximately 31% of them singletons. These receptors are not linked to any known antigen. The specimen was cultured CD8+ T cells from PBMCs, collected from culture after CMV antigen stimulation. These receptors all stem from a human donor in good health (CMV status not recorded). Some clones in this sample may be carry-over from other donors' samples.

Only a few counts were recorded for this clonotype. The rearrangement uses TRBV7-6 and TRBJ2-1, with 11 bases identical to TRBD2. J gave up 9 bases and V 5 bases, and 3 bases lay outside the gene matches. The CDR3 sequence is 13 residues long. In germline, CDR1 is SGHVS, CDR2 FNYEAQ. Written as DNA, the CDR3 is TGTGCCAGCAGCCCACTAGCGGGGGTTGAGCAGTTCTTC. This gives the protein CASSPLAGVEQFF.

This chain uses TRBV28 with TRBJ1-2; tentative D call: TRBD1 (6 bases). The CDR3 runs 15 residues. The V and J ends lost 6 bases and 1 base respectively, with 15 bases between them. Germline V CDR1 and CDR2: MDHEN, SYDVKM. For the CDR3, the DNA is TGTGCCAGCAGCTTACAGGACAGCTATAACTATGGCTACACCTTC. Amino acids: CASSLQDSYNYGYTF.

The V and J genes are TRBV2 and TRBJ2-2; D is undetermined. CDR3 length: 12 residues. Looked up from germline, CDR1 is SNHLY and CDR2 is FYNNEI. V gave up 10 bases and J gave up 5 bases, with 11 bases separating them. The CDR3 reads CATHRRTGELFF. The CDR3 DNA reads TGTGCCACCCATAGAAGGACCGGGGAGCTGTTTTTT.